The 6 T cell receptor beta chains below come from one sample, sequenced in a study of T cells in Graves' hyperthyroidism and ophthalmopathy. TCR beta CDR3 regions were amplified from RNA transcripts. Carried out on the TCR CDR3, a first-round RT-PCR used the HTBI primer set. In TCRdb, the multiplex PCR reads were re-called with MiXCR into one record per CDR3 protein. This table holds 690,000 or so distinct CDR3 sequences, around a sixth found once. What was sequenced was blood. The receptors originated from a woman aged 50 to 65 with Graves' hyperthyroidism that later progressed to Graves' ophthalmopathy.

This clonotype appeared a few times. The chain recombines TRBV6-1 with TRBJ2-7, with D possibly matching TRBD1 (6 bases). Germline V gene data show CDR1 as MNHNS and CDR2 as SASEGT. Trimming removed 2 bases from V and 6 bases from J, with 17 bases in between. CDR3 length equals 15 residues. The CDR3 protein is CASSEYSGAPSEQYF. The CDR3 DNA reads TGTGCCAGCAGTGAATATTCAGGGGCCCCGTCCGAGCAGTACTTC.

This clonotype occurred a few times. The gene calls are TRBV6-1 and TRBJ1-2, with 7 bases identical to TRBD1. V gave up 3 bases and J gave up 2 bases; unmatched junction bases: 15. Germline assignment: CDR1 MNHNS and CDR2 SASEGT. The CDR3 has 18 amino acids. The CDR3 loop is CASSDGVSTRQGNYGYTF. The CDR3 DNA reads as TGTGCCAGCAGTGACGGGGTATCGACTAGACAGGGAAACTATGGCTACACCTTC.

At least ten counts were recorded for this clonotype. J is TRBJ2-5 and V is TRBV4-1; D assignment may be TRBD1 or TRBD2 (5 bases each). This CDR3 has 13 residues. CDR1 and CDR2 (germline): MGHRA, YSYEKL. V gave up 6 bases and J gave up 2 bases, with 10 bases separating them. The CDR3 coding sequence is TGCGCCAGCAGGGGGACGCTGCAAGAGACCCAGTACTTC. It is translated as CASRGTLQETQYF.

J is TRBJ1-4 and V is TRBV20-1, with a tentative D call TRBD1 (5 bases). Germline CDR1 and CDR2: DFQATT and SNEGSKA (reference sequence). Trimming removed 1 base at V and 5 bases at J, with 14 bases between. The CDR3 runs 15 residues. The CDR3 nucleotides are TGCAGTGCTAGAGTTTTAGGGGCGGGGAATGAAAAACTGTTTTTT. It encodes CSARVLGAGNEKLFF.

This clonotype was counted many times. The gene calls are TRBV12-3 or TRBV12-4 and TRBJ2-1; 9 bases fit TRBD1. V was clipped by 6 bases and J by 5 bases; unmatched bases: 2. CDR3 length: 13 residues. CDR3 coding DNA: TGTGCCAGCAGACAGGGGGCCAACAATGAGCAGTTCTTC. Residues: CASRQGANNEQFF.

This clonotype was picked up many times. The V call is TRBV20-1, the J call TRBJ2-3, with TRBD2 identical over 9 bases. Germline lookup yields CDR1 DFQATT and CDR2 SNEGSKA (reference sequence). V lost 6 bases and J lost 5; bases outside the gene matches: 12. The CDR3 contains 15 residues. CDR3 residues: CSALPLRGGIDTQYF. The DNA of the CDR3 is TGCAGTGCCCTCCCTCTGCGGGGGGGTATAGATACGCAGTATTTT.